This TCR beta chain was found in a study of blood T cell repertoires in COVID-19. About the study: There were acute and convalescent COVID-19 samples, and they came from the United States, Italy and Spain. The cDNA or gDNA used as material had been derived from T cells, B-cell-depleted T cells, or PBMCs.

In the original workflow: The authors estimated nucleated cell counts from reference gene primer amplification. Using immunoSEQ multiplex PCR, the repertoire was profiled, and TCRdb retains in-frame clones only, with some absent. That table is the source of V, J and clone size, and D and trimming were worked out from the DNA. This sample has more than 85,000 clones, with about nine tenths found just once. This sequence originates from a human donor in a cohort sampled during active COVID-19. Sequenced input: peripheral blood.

The CDR3 DNA sequence: TGTGCCAGTAGTATAGGCGGGGGCGCGAGGTCTAATGAAAAACTGTTTTTT. This sequence encodes CASSIGGGARSNEKLFF. V and J are TRBV19 and TRBJ1-4; a weak D match, TRBD1 (6 bases). V lost 1 base and J 3 bases, leaving 15 bases between the germline ends. This CDR3 is built from 17 residues. Germline V lookup: CDR1 LNHDA, CDR2 SQIVND (reference sequence).